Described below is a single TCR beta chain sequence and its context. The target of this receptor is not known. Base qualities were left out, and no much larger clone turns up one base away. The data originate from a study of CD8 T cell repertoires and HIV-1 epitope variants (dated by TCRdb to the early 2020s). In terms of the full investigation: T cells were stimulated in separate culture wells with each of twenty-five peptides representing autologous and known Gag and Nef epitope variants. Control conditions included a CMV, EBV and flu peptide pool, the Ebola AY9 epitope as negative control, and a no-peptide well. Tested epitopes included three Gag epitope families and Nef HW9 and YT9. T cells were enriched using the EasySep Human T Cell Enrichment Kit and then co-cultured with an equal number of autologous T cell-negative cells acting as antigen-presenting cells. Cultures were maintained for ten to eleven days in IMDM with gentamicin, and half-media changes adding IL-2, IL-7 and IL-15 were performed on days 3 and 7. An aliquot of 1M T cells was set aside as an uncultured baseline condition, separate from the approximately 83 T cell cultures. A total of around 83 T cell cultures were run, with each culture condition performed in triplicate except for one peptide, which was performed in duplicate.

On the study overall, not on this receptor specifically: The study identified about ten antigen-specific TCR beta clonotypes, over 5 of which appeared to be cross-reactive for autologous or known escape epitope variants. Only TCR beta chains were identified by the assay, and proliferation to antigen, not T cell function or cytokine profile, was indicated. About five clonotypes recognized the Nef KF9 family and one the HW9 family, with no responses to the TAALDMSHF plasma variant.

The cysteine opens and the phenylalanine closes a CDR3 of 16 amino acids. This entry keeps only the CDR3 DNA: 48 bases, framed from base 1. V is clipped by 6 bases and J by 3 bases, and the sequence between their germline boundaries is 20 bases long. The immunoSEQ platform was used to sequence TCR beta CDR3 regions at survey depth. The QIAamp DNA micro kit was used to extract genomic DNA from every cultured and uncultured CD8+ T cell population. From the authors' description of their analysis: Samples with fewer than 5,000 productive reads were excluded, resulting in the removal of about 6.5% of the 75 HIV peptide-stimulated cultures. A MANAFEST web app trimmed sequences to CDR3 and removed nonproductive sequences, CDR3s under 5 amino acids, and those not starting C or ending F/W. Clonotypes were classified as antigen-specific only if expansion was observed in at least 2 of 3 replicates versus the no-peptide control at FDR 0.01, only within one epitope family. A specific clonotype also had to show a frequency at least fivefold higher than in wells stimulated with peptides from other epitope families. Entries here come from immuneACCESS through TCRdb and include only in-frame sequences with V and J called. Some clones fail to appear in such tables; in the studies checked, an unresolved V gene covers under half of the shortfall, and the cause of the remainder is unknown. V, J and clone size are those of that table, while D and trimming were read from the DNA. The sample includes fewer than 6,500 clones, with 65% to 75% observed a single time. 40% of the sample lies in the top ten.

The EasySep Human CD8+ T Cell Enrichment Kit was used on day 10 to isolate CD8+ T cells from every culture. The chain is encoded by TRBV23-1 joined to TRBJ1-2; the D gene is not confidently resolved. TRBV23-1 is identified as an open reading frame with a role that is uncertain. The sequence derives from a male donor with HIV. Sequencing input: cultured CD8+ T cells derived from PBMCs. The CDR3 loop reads CASSQDPPDLDYGYTF. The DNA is TGCGCCAGCAGCCAAGATCCCCCAGACTTGGACTATGGCTACACCTTC.